This T cell receptor beta chain appears in the sequencing data of a study of CD8+CD57+ T cells in acquired aplastic anemia (dated by TCRdb to the late 2010s). At the level of the whole study: A mean of roughly 2.9 ug of DNA, ranging from roughly 0.2 to 30 ug, was extracted from sorted CD4+ and CD8+ cells. CD8+CD57+ expansion was defined as a frequency above the mean frequency observed in healthy subjects. Study-level results and caveats: CD8+ Simpson's diversity did not differ significantly between patients and healthy controls (P=0.060). Some 31 CD8+ CDR3 sequences were shared between patients and controls but appeared highly expressed in patients and within their immunodominant clones.

Genomic DNA served as template for TCR beta VDJ combination and CDR3 sequence profiling. TCR repertoire sequencing was run on an Illumina HiSeq 2000. Per the original workflow: TRBV/TRBJ rearrangement plots, CDR3 size and DJ length profiles, and Simpson's diversity index were used to evaluate the repertoires. The immunodominant clone was defined as the most abundant DNA sequence in deep sequencing data. CDR3 amino acid sequences were screened for sharing across subjects and compared with published repertoires and the VDJdb database. The public sequencing data were trimmed at Q25 with fastp and processed into clonotypes with MiXCR by TCRdb, which kept only in-frame beta chains. Every distinct CDR3 protein forms one entry, paired with its most common genes and DNA. It is TCRdb's table, rather than the study itself, that gives the V and J calls and clone size. This sample lists around 120,000 distinct CDR3 sequences; less than 50% were detected once. The ten largest clones capture 2% to 3% of the sample.

This clonotype was observed at least ten times. There is no known antigen for this receptor. The record has no base qualities; no much larger clone is one base away. The patients picked for sequencing were ones in whom flow cytometry had shown an expansion of CD8+CD57+ cells. Every patient had a diagnosis of severe acquired aplastic anemia based on International Study of Aplastic Anemia and Agranulocytosis and Camitta criteria. No therapy had been received by the patients at the time of blood sampling. In this study, sorted CD4+ and CD8+ T cells from the blood of healthy subjects and of severe aplastic anemia patients had their TCR repertoires deep-sequenced. Patients were enrolled in the USA under clinicaltrials.gov protocols 00001620, 01623167, 00001397, 00071045, 00081523 and 00961064. Ficoll-Paque density gradient centrifugation was used to isolate peripheral blood mononuclear cells. Before DNA extraction, CD4+ and CD8+ T cells were sorted by FACS or by magnetic beads.

As encoded in the germline V gene, CDR1 is LGHNT while CDR2 is FRNRAP. V is reduced by 1 base and J by 5 bases, leaving a spacing of 8 bases between them. From its cysteine to its phenylalanine, the CDR3 spans 13 amino acids. Only the CDR3 DNA stays, 39 bases, in frame from base 1. The clonotype was recovered from a human donor with aplastic anemia. This chain joins TRBV12-5 to TRBJ2-5, with the D gene uncertain. Input material: sorted CD4+, CD8+, or CD8+CD57+ T cells (not recorded which) from PBMCs. DNA sequence: TGTGCTAGTGGTTTGGGGGTTTACGAGACCCAGTACTTC. The resulting protein is CASGLGVYETQYF.